This paragraph covers one T cell receptor (beta chain) sequence. The data stem from a study of blood T cell repertoires in COVID-19. Study as a whole: The samples span acute and convalescent COVID-19 from the United States, Italy and Spain. PBMCs, B-cell-depleted T cells, or T cells provided the cDNA or gDNA that made up the material.

Here immunoSEQ multiplex PCR was the method, and the copy in TCRdb shows in-frame clones only, minus some. Of 150,000 to 200,000 clones listed, about four fifths are singletons. With V trimmed by 7 bases and J by 3 bases, 10 bases remained unmatched. The CDR3 has 16 amino acids. CDR1 and CDR2 from the germline V gene are MDHEN and SYDVKM. This chain uses TRBV28 with TRBJ1-3; 9 bases are a match to TRBD1. Sequences were obtained from peripheral blood. The clonotype comes from a woman between 35 and 50 years old with acute or convalescent COVID-19. The CDR3 DNA reads as TGTGCCAGCAATCCTTCACAGGGGGCGCTTGGAAACACCATATATTTT. This sequence encodes CASNPSQGALGNTIYF.